These T cell receptor beta chains were read from a single sample in a study of tumor and adjacent non-tumor tissue in lung cancer. TCRdb reprocessed the multiplex PCR reads with MiXCR, giving one entry per CDR3 protein. The repertoire includes some 97,000 distinct CDR3 sequences, 55% to 65% of them detected once, and 15% to 20% sits in the top ten. The source material was distant non-tumor lung tissue. Receptors originate from a man aged 25 to 40 with non-small cell lung cancer. The CDR3 runs from the conserved cysteine through the conserved F or W. Each record gives: clone size, D gene, J gene, V gene, CDR3 DNA, CDR3 protein. A D gene is named only where the DNA matches it firmly. Size is stated for part of the rows, as once, few or many counts, or as a class when the clone is expanded.

abundance: NA; d_gene: TRBD2; j_gene: TRBJ2-5; v_gene: TRBV20-1; CDR3nt: TGCAGTGGTAGAAATGCAGCGGGAGTCCGGTCAGAGACCCAGTACTTC; CDR3aa: CSGRNAAGVRSETQYF
abundance: once; d_gene: NA; j_gene: TRBJ2-1; v_gene: TRBV20-1; CDR3nt: TGCAGTGCCGACCTACAGGGAGCTGAGCAGTTCTTC; CDR3aa: CSADLQGAEQFF
abundance: many; d_gene: TRBD1; j_gene: TRBJ2-1; v_gene: TRBV20-1; CDR3nt: TGCAGTATTACCGAGACAGGGGTAGGCAATGAGCAGTTCTTC; CDR3aa: CSITETGVGNEQFF
abundance: many; d_gene: TRBD1; j_gene: TRBJ2-3; v_gene: TRBV11-2; CDR3nt: TGTGCCAGCACCGAAGGGGGCCCTGGCTTCAGGGCGCAGTATTTT; CDR3aa: CASTEGGPGFRAQYF
abundance: many; d_gene: NA; j_gene: TRBJ2-1; v_gene: TRBV11-1; CDR3nt: TGTGCCAGCAGCGGGACCTCTTCCTACAATGAGCAGTTCTTC; CDR3aa: CASSGTSSYNEQFF
abundance: NA; d_gene: NA; j_gene: TRBJ1-1; v_gene: TRBV30; CDR3nt: TGTGCCAGGAGTTTTCTTGGCGGATCGAACACTGAAGCTTTCTTT; CDR3aa: CARSFLGGSNTEAFF
abundance: few; d_gene: TRBD1; j_gene: TRBJ1-2; v_gene: TRBV11-2; CDR3nt: TGTGCCAGCAGCTCCTTAAGAACCGGACAGGGAGAAGGCTATGGCTACACCTTC; CDR3aa: CASSSLRTGQGEGYGYTF
abundance: once; d_gene: NA; j_gene: TRBJ1-5; v_gene: TRBV12-3/TRBV12-4; CDR3nt: TGTGCCGGCAGTTTTCCCGGGGGCGATCAGCCCCAGCATTTT; CDR3aa: CAGSFPGGDQPQHF
abundance: NA; d_gene: NA; j_gene: TRBJ2-5; v_gene: TRBV5-6; CDR3nt: TGTGCCAGCAGCTTGGCCGAGACCCAGTACTTC; CDR3aa: CASSLAETQYF
abundance: many; d_gene: NA; j_gene: TRBJ1-1; v_gene: TRBV20-1; CDR3nt: TGCGGATCCAGGAGGAACACTGAAGCTTTCTTT; CDR3aa: CGSRRNTEAFF
abundance: NA; d_gene: NA; j_gene: TRBJ1-2; v_gene: TRBV2; CDR3nt: TGTGCCAGCAGTAAATGGTCGACAGCTAACTATGGCTACACCTTC; CDR3aa: CASSKWSTANYGYTF
abundance: many; d_gene: NA; j_gene: TRBJ1-4; v_gene: TRBV13; CDR3nt: TGTGCCAGCAGCTTAGCCAGGAGTAATGAAAAACTGTTTTTT; CDR3aa: CASSLARSNEKLFF
abundance: NA; d_gene: NA; j_gene: TRBJ1-1; v_gene: TRBV11-2; CDR3nt: TGTGCCAGCAGCTTAGAAGGCCCAAGGACTACTGAAGCTTTCTTT; CDR3aa: CASSLEGPRTTEAFF
abundance: NA; d_gene: NA; j_gene: TRBJ2-1; v_gene: TRBV5-8; CDR3nt: TGTGCCAGCAGCTTGGGACTAGTGGGAGACAATGAGCAGTTCTTC; CDR3aa: CASSLGLVGDNEQFF
abundance: NA; d_gene: TRBD2; j_gene: TRBJ2-3; v_gene: TRBV6-2/TRBV6-3; CDR3nt: TGTGTCAGTAGTTACGGGACTAGCGGGGGGGCAGATACGCAGTATTTT; CDR3aa: CVSSYGTSGGADTQYF
abundance: many; d_gene: NA; j_gene: TRBJ1-2; v_gene: TRBV11-2; CDR3nt: TGTGCCAGCAGCCCCGGGCCGCCTAACTATGGCTACACCTTC; CDR3aa: CASSPGPPNYGYTF
abundance: NA; d_gene: NA; j_gene: TRBJ2-2; v_gene: TRBV11-2; CDR3nt: TGTGCCAGCAGCTTAGACTGGGAGTGCCTGTCCGGGGAGCTGTTTTTT; CDR3aa: CASSLDWECLSGELFF
abundance: NA; d_gene: NA; j_gene: TRBJ2-7; v_gene: TRBV4-1; CDR3nt: TGCGCCAGTAGCCACGATAGTCTCCGTAACTACGAGCAGTACTTC; CDR3aa: CASSHDSLRNYEQYF
abundance: NA; d_gene: TRBD1; j_gene: TRBJ2-7; v_gene: TRBV12-3/TRBV12-4; CDR3nt: TGTGTCAGCAGCGGCCGGGACAGGGGCTACGAGCAGTACTTC; CDR3aa: CVSSGRDRGYEQYF
abundance: many; d_gene: TRBD2; j_gene: TRBJ2-7; v_gene: TRBV4-1; CDR3nt: TGCGCCAGCAGCCAAGATGGGCTAGCGGGCCGCTACGAGCAGTACTTC; CDR3aa: CASSQDGLAGRYEQYF
abundance: NA; d_gene: TRBD2; j_gene: TRBJ2-7; v_gene: TRBV12-3/TRBV12-4; CDR3nt: TGTACCAGCAGGCGCGGGAGTAGCGGGAGCTACGAGCAGTACTTC; CDR3aa: CTSRRGSSGSYEQYF
abundance: once; d_gene: TRBD2; j_gene: TRBJ2-1; v_gene: TRBV11-2; CDR3nt: TGTGCCAGCATCGACGGGACTAGCGGGAGATACGATGAGCAGTCCTTC; CDR3aa: CASIDGTSGRYDEQSF
abundance: NA; d_gene: NA; j_gene: TRBJ2-3; v_gene: TRBV6-6; CDR3nt: TGTGTCAGCAGGACGACACCCCAGGCGCACTATTTT; CDR3aa: CVSRTTPQAHYF
abundance: NA; d_gene: TRBD1; j_gene: TRBJ1-1; v_gene: TRBV6-5; CDR3nt: TGTACCAGCAGATCAGGGACAGGGGCGAACACTGAAGCTTTCTTT; CDR3aa: CTSRSGTGANTEAFF
abundance: NA; d_gene: NA; j_gene: TRBJ2-3; v_gene: TRBV20-1; CDR3nt: TGCGGTGCTAGCTTCCGCGGGGGTGGGACAGATACACAGTATTTT; CDR3aa: CGASFRGGGTDTQYF